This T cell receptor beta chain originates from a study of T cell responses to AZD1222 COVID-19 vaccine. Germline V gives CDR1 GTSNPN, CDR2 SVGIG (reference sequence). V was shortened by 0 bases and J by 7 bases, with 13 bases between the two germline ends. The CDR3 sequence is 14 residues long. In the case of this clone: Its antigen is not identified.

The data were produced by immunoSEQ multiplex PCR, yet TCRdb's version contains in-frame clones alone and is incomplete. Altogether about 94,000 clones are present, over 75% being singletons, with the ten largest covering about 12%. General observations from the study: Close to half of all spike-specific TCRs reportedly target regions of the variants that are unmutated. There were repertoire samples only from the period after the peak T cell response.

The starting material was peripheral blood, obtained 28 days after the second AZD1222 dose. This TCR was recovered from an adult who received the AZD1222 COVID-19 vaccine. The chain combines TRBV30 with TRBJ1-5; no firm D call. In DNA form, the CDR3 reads TGTGCCTGGAGTGTAGATAGTTTCATACAGCCCCAGCATTTT. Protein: CAWSVDSFIQPQHF. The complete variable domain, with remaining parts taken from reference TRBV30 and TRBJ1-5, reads SQTIHQWPATLVQPVGSPLSLECTVEGTSNPNLYWYRQAAGRGLQLLFYSVGIGQISSEVPQNLSASRPQDRQFILSSKKLLLSDSGFYLCAWSVDSFIQPQHFGDGTRLSIL.